A single sample is the source of the 17 T cell receptor beta chains below, sequenced in a study of blood T cell repertoires in COVID-19. Sequencing used immunoSEQ multiplex PCR; TCRdb keeps in-frame clones, though not all of them. This table has around 68,000 clones, approximately 83% appearing once. The material sequenced was peripheral blood. These receptors were obtained from an elderly man with acute or convalescent COVID-19.

V usage is TRBV6-6 and J usage is TRBJ2-7; the match to TRBD1 covers 9 bases. The CDR3 covers 15 residues. The V segment lost 7 bases and the J segment 1 base; nucleotides outside the gene matches: 8. Germline values: CDR1 MNHNY, CDR2 SVGAGI (reference sequence). In nucleotides, the CDR3 is TGTGCCAGCATCAAATCCGGGACAGGGTCCTACGAGCAGTACTTC. It codes for CASIKSGTGSYEQYF.

The chain links TRBV18 to TRBJ2-6, with TRBD1 matching over 7 bases. CDR3 length: 17 amino acids. J was trimmed by 4 bases and V by 3 bases; bases with no gene match: 9. CDR1 KGHSH and CDR2 LQKENI come from the germline V gene. The CDR3 reads CASSPAMTGLGANVLTF. The CDR3 DNA reads TGTGCCAGCTCACCTGCGATGACAGGGCTCGGGGCCAACGTCCTGACTTTC.

The rearrangement uses TRBV9 and TRBJ1-4; 8 nucleotides align to TRBD1. The ends lost 2 bases at V and 5 bases at J; junction bases unmatched: 2. The CDR3 extends over 14 amino acids. CDR1 is SGDLS, CDR2 YYNGEE, per germline. The CDR3 DNA follows: TGTGCCAGCAGCGTCGACAGGGGCAATGAAAAACTGTTTTTT. Translation: CASSVDRGNEKLFF.

V usage is TRBV30 and J usage is TRBJ1-6; tentative D call: TRBD1 (5 bases). Trimming took 2 bases from V and 10 from J, leaving 18 bases between them. Germline CDR1 GTSNPN, CDR2 SVGIG (reference sequence). The CDR3 runs 15 residues. The CDR3 DNA reads as TGTGCCTGGAGTCCGCCAGGGTCTTATTGGTCACCCCTCCACTTT. Amino acid sequence: CAWSPPGSYWSPLHF.

This clone was seen more than once but under ten times. V gene TRBV6-5 combines with J gene TRBJ1-1; the D is unclear. The ends were cut back, 3 bases at V and 1 base at J, with 9 bases in the middle. This CDR3 contains 14 residues. Germline CDR1 reads MNHEY; CDR2 reads SVGAGI. Here the CDR3 DNA reads TGTGCCAGCAGTTATCCTAGGCAGAACACTGAAGCTTTCTTT. This codes for CASSYPRQNTEAFF.

V and J are TRBV7-8 and TRBJ1-6; unclear D gene. The CDR3 extends over 14 amino acids. Germline lookup yields CDR1 SGHVS and CDR2 FQNEAQ. Deletions cut 8 bases from V and 6 bases from J, with 14 bases between. CDR3 nucleotides: TGTGCCAGCTCGAATGCGCAAGTTAATTCACCCCTCCACTTT. It yields the protein CASSNAQVNSPLHF.

The chain has TRBV7-2 and TRBJ2-7; 7 bases fit TRBD2. V dropped 0 bases and J dropped 5; count of bases not matched to a gene: 19. Germline V lookup: CDR1 SGHTA, CDR2 FQGNSA. CDR3 length: 19 amino acids. The CDR3 region has the DNA TGTGCCAGCAGCTTAGCGAGACTTATTTTAGCCGGGGAGGGAGACGAGCAGTACTTC. Protein sequence: CASSLARLILAGEGDEQYF.

The gene calls are TRBV7-9 and TRBJ1-2; no definite D call. The germline V and J ends were trimmed by 1 base and 4 bases, with 10 bases remaining between them. The CDR3 contains 14 residues. The germline V gene encodes CDR1 SEHNR and CDR2 FQNEAQ (reference sequence). The CDR3 loop is CASSLGFKSYGYTF. Written as DNA, the CDR3 is TGTGCCAGCAGCTTAGGGTTCAAGAGCTATGGCTACACCTTC. Filled out from reference TRBV7-9 and TRBJ1-2, the complete variable domain reads DTGVSQNPRHKITKRGQNVTFRCDPISEHNRLYWYRQTLGQGPEFLTYFQNEAQLEKSRLLSDRFSAERPKGSFSTLEIQRTEQGDSAMYLCASSLGFKSYGYTFGSGTRLTVV.

This rearrangement joins TRBV15 to TRBJ2-7; perhaps TRBD1 as D (5 bases). The V end lost 4 bases, the J end lost 3 bases, and 16 bases lay between the germline ends. Germline V CDR1 and CDR2: LNHNV, YYDKDF (reference sequence). The CDR3 contains 15 residues. CDR3 nucleotide sequence: TGTGCCACCAGCACAGACAGAAGGGGCAACTACGAGCAGTACTTC. Its translation: CATSTDRRGNYEQYF.

The chain is built from TRBV9 and TRBJ1-1; D ambiguous. CDR3 length: 13 amino acids. V lost 0 bases and J lost 11, with 14 bases in between. Looked up from germline, CDR1 is SGDLS and CDR2 is YYNGEE. CDR3 sequence (DNA): TGTGCCAGCAGCGTAGCTACGAGGATGGCGGCTTTCTTT. Protein sequence: CASSVATRMAAFF.

The chain links TRBV2 to TRBJ1-1, with D possibly being TRBD1 (6 bases). V lost 7 bases and J 2 bases, leaving 17 bases between the germline ends. The CDR3 runs to 15 residues. Germline lookup yields CDR1 SNHLY and CDR2 FYNNEI. CDR3 protein: CASTLGWGPNTEAFF. CDR3 sequence (DNA): TGTGCCAGCACCCTTGGTTGGGGGCCAAACACTGAAGCTTTCTTT. The whole variable domain, filled in from reference TRBV2 and TRBJ1-1, reads EPEVTQTPSHQVTQMGQEVILRCVPISNHLYFYWYRQILGQKVEFLVSFYNNEISEKSEIFDDQFSVERPDGSNFTLKIRSTKLEDSAMYFCASTLGWGPNTEAFFGQGTRLTVV.

The chain uses TRBV2 and TRBJ1-1; D not certain. Germline lookup yields CDR1 SNHLY and CDR2 FYNNEI. V shed 6 bases and J shed 4 bases, with 15 bases lying between them. The CDR3 consists of 14 residues. CDR3 residues: CASRLNTAGTEAFF. The CDR3 DNA sequence: TGTGCCAGCAGACTTAATACGGCGGGCACTGAAGCTTTCTTT. The full variable domain, rest sourced from reference TRBV2 and TRBJ1-1, is EPEVTQTPSHQVTQMGQEVILRCVPISNHLYFYWYRQILGQKVEFLVSFYNNEISEKSEIFDDQFSVERPDGSNFTLKIRSTKLEDSAMYFCASRLNTAGTEAFFGQGTRLTVV.

The rearrangement uses TRBV18 and TRBJ2-7; 7 nucleotides agree with TRBD1. The V gene end was trimmed by 4 bases and the J gene end by 6 bases; junction bases not matched to a gene: 9. This CDR3 spans 14 amino acids. CDR1 is KGHSH and CDR2 is LQKENI in the germline V gene. The CDR3 bases are TGTGCCAGCTCACGAGGACAGGCAGACGCCGAGCAGTACTTC. This gives the protein CASSRGQADAEQYF.

The CDR3 region has the DNA TGTGCCAGCAGTCAAAACCAGCGGGCGCCCTACGAGCAGTACTTC. Amino acid sequence: CASSQNQRAPYEQYF. V and J are TRBV13 and TRBJ2-7, with D perhaps TRBD2 (6 bases). The CDR3 is made up of 15 amino acids. Per germline, CDR1 PRHDT and CDR2 FYEKMQ (reference sequence). The V and J ends lost 6 bases and 2 bases respectively, with 17 bases between them.

This clone was observed a single time. V and J are TRBV11-2 and TRBJ2-1; D not resolved. The V gene's germline CDR1 is SGHAT and CDR2 FQNNGV. The CDR3 has 13 residues. V shed 1 base and J shed 8 bases, with 9 bases lying between them. CDR3 nucleotides: TGTGCCAGCAGCTTAGCGAGCTCCCATGAGCAGTTCTTC. The encoded protein is CASSLASSHEQFF.

This chain links TRBV5-1 with TRBJ2-7; 9 bases fit TRBD1. Germline loops: CDR1 SGHRS, CDR2 YFSETQ. J gave up 6 bases and V 4 bases, and 5 bases lay outside the gene matches. CDR3 length: 13 residues. The CDR3 region has the DNA TGCGCCAGCAGCCCACAGGGGGCAAGCGAGCAGTACTTC. Encoded protein: CASSPQGASEQYF.

The genes are TRBV3-1 (or the pseudogene TRBV3-2) and TRBJ2-7; possible D gene TRBD2, 7 bases. The germline V gene encodes CDR1 LGHDT and CDR2 YNNKEL (reference sequence). CDR3 length: 15 amino acids. V dropped 6 bases and J dropped 3 bases, with 18 bases sitting between them. CDR3 residues: CASSRWGQRGYEQYF. The CDR3 coding sequence is TGTGCCAGCAGTCGATGGGGGCAGCGGGGCTACGAGCAGTACTTC.